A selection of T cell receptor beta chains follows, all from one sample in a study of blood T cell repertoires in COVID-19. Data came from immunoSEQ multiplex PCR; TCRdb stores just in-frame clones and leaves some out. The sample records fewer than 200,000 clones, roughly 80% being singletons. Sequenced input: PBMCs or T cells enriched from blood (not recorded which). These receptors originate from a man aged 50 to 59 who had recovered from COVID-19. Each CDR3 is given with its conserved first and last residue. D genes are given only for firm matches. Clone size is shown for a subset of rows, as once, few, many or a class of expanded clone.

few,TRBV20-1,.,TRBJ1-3,CSASLGNTIYF,TGCAGTGCTAGCCTTGGAAACACCATATATTTT
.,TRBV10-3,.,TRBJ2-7,CAISESKAGREQYF,TGTGCCATCAGTGAGTCGAAGGCAGGGCGCGAGCAGTACTTC
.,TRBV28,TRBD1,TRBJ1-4,CASSIRQGFVEKLFF,TGTGCCAGCAGTATCCGACAGGGTTTCGTTGAAAAACTGTTTTTT
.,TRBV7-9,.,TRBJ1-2,CASSLGQIYGYTF,TGTGCCAGCAGCTTAGGACAGATATATGGCTACACCTTC
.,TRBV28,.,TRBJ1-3,CASSLVRGDGNTIYF,TGTGCCAGCAGTTTAGTTCGGGGGGACGGAAACACCATATATTTT
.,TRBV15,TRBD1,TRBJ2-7,CATSRDPGGVDEQYF,TGTGCCACCAGCAGGGACCCAGGGGGAGTAGACGAGCAGTACTTC
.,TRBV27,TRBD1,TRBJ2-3,CASSPNPRGRTDTQYF,TGTGCCAGCAGTCCGAACCCCAGGGGGCGGACAGATACGCAGTATTTT
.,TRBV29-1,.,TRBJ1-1,CSAHRGGTEAFF,TGCAGCGCCCATAGGGGGGGCACTGAAGCTTTCTTT
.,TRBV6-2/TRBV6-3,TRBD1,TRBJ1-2,CASSPRQGDSHGYTF,TGTGCCAGCAGCCCACGGCAGGGGGACTCCCATGGCTACACCTTC
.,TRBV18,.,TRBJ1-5,CASSPARNQPQHF,TGTGCCAGCTCACCCGCCAGGAATCAGCCCCAGCATTTT
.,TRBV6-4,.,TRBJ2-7,CASTNNKGDYEQYF,TGTGCCAGCACTAACAACAAAGGGGACTACGAGCAGTACTTC
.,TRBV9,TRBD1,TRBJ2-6,CASSVGRDRVSGANVLTF,TGTGCCAGCAGCGTAGGACGGGACAGGGTCTCTGGGGCCAACGTCCTGACTTTC
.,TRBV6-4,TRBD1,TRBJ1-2,CASSADRGLGGYTF,TGTGCCAGCAGCGCCGACAGGGGCTTAGGTGGCTACACCTTC
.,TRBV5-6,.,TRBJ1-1,CASSVLDTEAFF,TGTGCCAGCAGCGTACTGGACACTGAAGCTTTCTTT
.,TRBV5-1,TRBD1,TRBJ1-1,CASSLNRGDTEAFF,TGCGCCAGCAGCCTGAACAGGGGAGACACTGAAGCTTTCTTT
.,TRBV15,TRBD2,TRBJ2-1,CATSKGERGINEQFF,TGTGCCACCAGCAAAGGGGAGCGGGGGATCAATGAGCAGTTCTTC
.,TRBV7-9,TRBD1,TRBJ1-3,CASSHNRGTGNTIYF,TGTGCCAGCAGCCACAACAGGGGCACTGGAAACACCATATATTTT
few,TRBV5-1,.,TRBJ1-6,CASSRDKGNSPLHF,TGCGCCAGCAGCAGGGACAAAGGGAATTCACCCCTCCACTTT
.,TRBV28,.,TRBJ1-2,CATTRFGGERGYTF,TGTGCCACCACTCGCTTTGGGGGGGAGCGTGGCTACACCTTC
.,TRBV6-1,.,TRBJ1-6,CASSEAGLNNSPLHF,TGTGCCAGCAGTGAAGCCGGACTGAATAATTCACCCCTCCACTTT
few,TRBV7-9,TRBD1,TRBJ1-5,CASSRTGDSNQPQHF,TGTGCCAGCAGCCGGACAGGGGATAGCAATCAGCCCCAGCATTTT
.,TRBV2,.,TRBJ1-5,CASRGPLGGPDSNQPQHF,TGTGCCAGCAGGGGACCCCTGGGGGGACCAGATAGCAATCAGCCCCAGCATTTT
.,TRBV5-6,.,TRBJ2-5,CASSPPQAVETQYF,TGTGCCAGCAGCCCGCCGCAGGCCGTAGAGACCCAGTACTTC
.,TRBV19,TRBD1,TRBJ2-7,CASRPQGSSSYEQYF,TGTGCCAGTAGACCACAGGGGTCGAGCTCCTACGAGCAGTACTTC
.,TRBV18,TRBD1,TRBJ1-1,CASSPGQTNTEAFF,TGTGCCAGCTCACCGGGACAGACGAACACTGAAGCTTTCTTT
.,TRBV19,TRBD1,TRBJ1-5,CASSIAAGGLPRQPQHF,TGTGCCAGTAGTATAGCCGCAGGGGGCCTGCCTAGACAGCCCCAGCATTTT
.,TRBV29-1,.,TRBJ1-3,CSVAPARGGNTIYF,TGCAGCGTCGCCCCGGCCAGAGGAGGAAACACCATATATTTT
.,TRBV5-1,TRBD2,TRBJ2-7,CASRLGTSGGYEQYF,TGCGCCAGCAGACTAGGGACTAGCGGGGGTTACGAGCAGTACTTC
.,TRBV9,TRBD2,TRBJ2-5,CASSRLAGRSQETQYF,TGTGCCAGCAGCCGACTAGCGGGGAGATCCCAAGAGACCCAGTACTTC
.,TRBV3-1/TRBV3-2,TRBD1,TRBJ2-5,CASSQVWGQGPPRETQYF,TGTGCCAGCAGCCAAGTTTGGGGACAGGGGCCTCCCAGGGAGACCCAGTACTTC
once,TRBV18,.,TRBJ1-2,CASSPQRDYGYTF,TGTGCCAGCTCACCACAGAGGGACTATGGCTACACCTTC
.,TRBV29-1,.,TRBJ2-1,CSESRVSYNEQFF,TGCAGCGAAAGTAGAGTCTCCTACAATGAGCAGTTCTTC
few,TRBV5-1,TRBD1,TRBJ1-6,CASSLTGTGSPLHF,TGCGCCAGCAGCCTGACAGGGACTGGGTCACCCCTCCACTTT
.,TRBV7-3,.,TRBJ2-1,CASSPYGRGSYNEQFF,TGTGCCAGCAGCCCGTATGGCAGGGGCTCCTACAATGAGCAGTTCTTC
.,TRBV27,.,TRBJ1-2,CASSLGRSPYGYTF,TGTGCCAGCAGTTTGGGGCGGAGCCCCTATGGCTACACCTTC
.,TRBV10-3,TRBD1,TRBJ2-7,CAISEPGGQRGYEQYF,TGTGCCATCAGTGAGCCTGGGGGACAGAGGGGGTACGAGCAGTACTTC
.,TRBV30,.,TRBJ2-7,CAWSVEMVPGTTYEQYF,TGTGCCTGGAGTGTGGAAATGGTGCCAGGGACAACCTACGAGCAGTACTTC